A single sample is the source of the 21 T cell receptor beta chains below, sequenced in a study of Graves' ophthalmopathy and Graves' hyperthyroidism. The sequenced template was RNA, covering the TCR beta CDR3 region. Second-round multiplex PCR followed a first-round RT-PCR using HTBI primers. One entry per CDR3 protein, called by TCRdb with MiXCR from the multiplex PCR reads. The table has 500,000 to 800,000 distinct CDR3 sequences, over 40% seen once. The sample taken for sequencing was peripheral blood. These receptors were obtained from an adult man with Graves' ophthalmopathy.

This clonotype has a handful of counts. The V gene is TRBV14, the J gene TRBJ1-1; possibly TRBD1 for D (5 bases). CDR3 size: 15 residues. The germline V gene has CDR1 SGHDN and CDR2 FVKESK. With 8 bases removed from V and 0 bases from J, the gap between germline ends came to 16 bases. The CDR3 here is CASSDMRTMNTEAFF. The CDR3 bases are TGTGCCAGCTCAGATATGAGGACAATGAACACTGAAGCTTTCTTT.

Concerning this clonotype: A much bigger clone sits one base away, suggesting this may be a read error. J is TRBJ2-2 and V is TRBV7-9, with TRBD1 identical over 7 bases. V lost 8 bases to trimming and J lost 4 bases; unmatched junction nucleotides: 10. CDR1 and CDR2 from the germline V gene are SEHNR and FQNEAQ (reference sequence). The CDR3 sequence is 15 residues long. The CDR3 reads CASGLTGEATGELFF. CDR3 DNA sequence: TGTGCCAGCGGCCTAACAGGGGAAGCCACCGGGGAGCTGTTTTTT. The full variable domain, in which reference TRBV7-9 and TRBJ2-2 provide the parts outside the CDR3, is DTGVSQNPRHKITKRGQNVTFRCDPISEHNRLYWYRQTLGQGPEFLTYFQNEAQLEKSRLLSDRFSAERPKGSFSTLEIQRTEQGDSAMYLCASGLTGEATGELFFGEGSRLTVL.

About this clonotype itself: Here the CDR3 omits its conserved ending phenylalanine or tryptophan, so a read error is the likely source. V and J are TRBV4-3 and TRBJ2-7; 7 bases line up with TRBD2. CDR3 size: 17 residues. With V trimmed by 0 bases and J by 1 base, 9 bases remained unmatched. Germline assignment: CDR1 LGHNA and CDR2 YSLEER. DNA for the CDR3: TGCGCCAGCAGCCAAGATTGGAACGGGGGGACGTCCTACGAGCAGTACTGC. Translating gives CASSQDWNGGTSYEQYC.

The CDR3 loop is CASSKRGVYEQYF. The CDR3 nucleotides are TGCGCCAGCTCCAAGCGGGGGGTCTACGAGCAGTACTTC. The chain recombines TRBV5-1 with TRBJ2-7; TRBD2 aligns across 9 bases. CDR1 and CDR2 (germline): SGHRS, YFSETQ. Trimming at V came to 7 bases and at J to 3 bases, leaving 5 bases not matched to a gene. The length of the CDR3 is 13 residues.

The table lists this clonotype with many counts. V gene TRBV14 combines with J gene TRBJ2-5; a weak D match, TRBD2 (5 bases). V dropped 0 bases and J dropped 5 bases, with 10 bases sitting between them. This CDR3 spans 14 amino acids. Germline V CDR1 and CDR2: SGHDN, FVKESK. The CDR3 DNA reads TGTGCCAGCAGCCAAGACCTAGAGCGGGAGACCCAGTACTTC. Amino acid sequence: CASSQDLERETQYF.

This clonotype has a handful of counts. The CDR3 DNA reads as TGTGCCAGCAGGAGTCCGGGCTTGGGGTCACCCCTCCACTTT. Amino acid sequence: CASRSPGLGSPLHF. The chain combines TRBV19 with TRBJ1-6; D is uncertain. Trimming pared 9 bases from V and 10 bases from J, leaving 19 bases between. CDR1 and CDR2 (germline): LNHDA, SQIVND (reference sequence). This CDR3 is 14 amino acids long.

The rearrangement uses TRBV20-1 and TRBJ2-2; D may be TRBD2 (5 bases). The CDR3 spans 16 residues. The V and J ends lost 2 bases and 5 bases respectively, with 18 bases between them. CDR1 and CDR2 (germline): DFQATT, SNEGSKA (reference sequence). The CDR3: CSARRASPGSTGELFF. CDR3 bases: TGCAGTGCTAGACGGGCCAGTCCGGGGTCGACCGGGGAGCTGTTTTTT.

In this sample, this clonotype turned up many times. The chain uses TRBV11-2 and TRBJ1-4; D is uncertain. The CDR3 is made up of 14 amino acids. Germline V gene data show CDR1 as SGHAT and CDR2 as FQNNGV. V shed 3 bases and J shed 4 bases, with 9 bases lying between them. In nucleotides, the CDR3 is TGTGCCAGCAGCTTCGGACTACGTAATGAAAAACTGTTTTTT. Protein sequence: CASSFGLRNEKLFF.

This clonotype appeared many times. The rearrangement links TRBV5-8 to TRBJ2-7; tentatively, D is TRBD2 (7 bases). Germline V gives CDR1 SGHTS, CDR2 YDEGEE. The CDR3 length is 14 residues. Trimming cost V 3 bases and J 4 bases, with 14 bases left between them. CDR3 nucleotide sequence: TGTGCCAGCAGCTCAGCGGGACACCCATACGAGCAGTACTTC. Translating it yields CASSSAGHPYEQYF.

This clonotype was counted at least ten times. J is TRBJ1-3 and V is TRBV7-6, with D uncertain. This CDR3 region has 16 residues. Germline V gene sequence: CDR1 SGHVS, CDR2 FNYEAQ. The V end was cut by 4 bases, the J end by 7 bases, with 20 bases between. The CDR3 sequence is CASSSSAGSSWNTIYF. The CDR3 region has the DNA TGTGCCAGCAGCTCCAGTGCGGGATCCTCGTGGAACACCATATATTTT.

This clonotype was seen ten or more times. This chain uses TRBV20-1 with TRBJ1-2, with D perhaps matching TRBD1 (5 bases). The CDR3 length is 12 residues. The germline V gene has CDR1 DFQATT and CDR2 SNEGSKA (reference sequence). V gave up 1 base and J gave up 4 bases, with 7 bases separating them. The CDR3 sequence is CSARGGTYGYTF. The DNA of the CDR3 is TGCAGTGCTAGAGGGGGGACCTATGGCTACACCTTC.

This clonotype was picked up many times. This rearrangement joins TRBV2 to TRBJ1-1, with 10 bases lining up with TRBD1. With V trimmed by 1 base and J by 10 bases, 9 bases remained unmatched. The CDR3 covers 15 residues. Germline V lookup: CDR1 SNHLY, CDR2 FYNNEI. The CDR3 reads CASSEESAGDRGAFF. The CDR3 DNA sequence: TGTGCCAGCAGTGAAGAAAGCGCGGGGGACAGGGGAGCTTTCTTT. Based on the CDR3 plus reference TRBV2 and TRBJ1-1, the full variable domain is EPEVTQTPSHQVTQMGQEVILRCVPISNHLYFYWYRQILGQKVEFLVSFYNNEISEKSEIFDDQFSVERPDGSNFTLKIRSTKLEDSAMYFCASSEESAGDRGAFFGQGTRLTVV.

V and J are TRBV20-1 and TRBJ1-2; TRBD1 matches at 10 bases. The CDR3 runs 13 residues. V gave up 4 bases and J gave up 4 bases; unmatched junction bases: 3. The germline gives CDR1 DFQATT, CDR2 SNEGSKA (reference sequence). The CDR3 loop is CSAIGQGVYGYTF. The CDR3 DNA follows: TGCAGTGCTATCGGACAGGGGGTCTATGGCTACACCTTC.

V and J are TRBV20-1 and TRBJ2-3; a weak D match, TRBD1 (6 bases). CDR1 DFQATT and CDR2 SNEGSKA come from the germline V gene (reference sequence). The length of the CDR3 is 14 residues. V was trimmed by 6 bases and J by 3 bases, leaving 16 bases between them. The DNA for the CDR3 is TGCAGTGCGCAGGAAGGACAGTCAACAGATACGCAGTATTTT. Translation gives CSAQEGQSTDTQYF.

This clonotype was seen ten or more times. As DNA, the CDR3 is TGCAGTGCTAGAGATCCCAACAGGGCTAGTCAGCCCCAGCATTTT. Translating it yields CSARDPNRASQPQHF. The rearrangement uses TRBV20-1 and TRBJ1-5, with a tentative D call TRBD1 (6 bases). The CDR3 totals 15 residues. The V end was cut by 0 bases, the J end by 6 bases, with 15 bases between. Germline CDR1 is DFQATT and CDR2 is SNEGSKA (reference sequence).

Comments on this clonotype: A much larger clone differs from this one at a single base, so this may be a read error. The chain has TRBV20-1 and TRBJ1-5; D call uncertain. V dropped 6 bases and J dropped 5 bases, with 20 bases sitting between them. The CDR3 runs to 15 residues. Germline-derived CDR1 and CDR2 are DFQATT and SNEGSKA (reference sequence). The DNA for the CDR3 is TGCAGTGCCCCCCGCTCCGGGTCAGGAGATCAGCCCCAGCATTTT. This encodes CSAPRSGSGDQPQHF.

Comments on this clonotype: The CDR3 ends on some other residue instead of the conserved phenylalanine or tryptophan, so this is likely a read error. The rearrangement uses TRBV10-1 and TRBJ1-5; D not certain. The V end lost 8 bases, the J end lost 4 bases, and 15 bases lay between the germline ends. The germline V gene has CDR1 WNHNN and CDR2 SYGVQD (reference sequence). There are 14 residues in the CDR3. In DNA, the CDR3 is TGCGCCAGCGGGATCGGAGAGGAAAATCAGCCCCAGCATTCA. Residues: CASGIGEENQPQHS.

This clonotype was found many times. CDR3 sequence reads: CSVEGSSYEQYF. Written as DNA, the CDR3 is TGCAGCGTTGAGGGTTCCTCCTACGAGCAGTACTTC. This chain connects TRBV29-1 to TRBJ2-7; D gene uncertain. V lost 3 bases and J lost 0, with 6 bases in between. CDR1 is SQVTM and CDR2 is ANQGSEA in the germline V gene. The CDR3 runs to 12 residues.

For this clonotype: A read error may account for a junction end that differs from germline. The chain couples TRBV10-3 to TRBJ2-7; no clear D. This CDR3 is 16 amino acids long. Germline CDR1 reads ENHRY; CDR2 reads SYGVKD. In nucleotides, the CDR3 is TGTGCCAGCAGTTACCGGGCGGCGGAGAGCTCCTACGAGCAGTACTTC. Translation gives CASSYRAAESSYEQYF.

This clonotype was counted a single time. The chain links TRBV7-9 to TRBJ1-5; D unclear. In germline, CDR1 is SEHNR, CDR2 FQNEAQ (reference sequence). The CDR3 extends over 16 amino acids. V dropped 5 bases and J dropped 0 bases, with 14 bases sitting between them. The CDR3 DNA sequence: TGTGCCAGCAGCCAAGGCCCCGGGAATAGCAATCAGCCCCAGCATTTT. It yields the protein CASSQGPGNSNQPQHF.

This clonotype was detected ten times or more. The chain employs TRBV19 and TRBJ2-7; a possible D gene is TRBD1 (7 bases). The CDR3 covers 14 residues. The germline V gene encodes CDR1 LNHDA and CDR2 SQIVND (reference sequence). V lost 5 bases to trimming and J lost 5 bases, with 16 bases between them. The CDR3 bases are TGTGCCAGTAGTGACGGCAGGGGGGTCCACGAGCAGTACTTC. As protein: CASSDGRGVHEQYF.